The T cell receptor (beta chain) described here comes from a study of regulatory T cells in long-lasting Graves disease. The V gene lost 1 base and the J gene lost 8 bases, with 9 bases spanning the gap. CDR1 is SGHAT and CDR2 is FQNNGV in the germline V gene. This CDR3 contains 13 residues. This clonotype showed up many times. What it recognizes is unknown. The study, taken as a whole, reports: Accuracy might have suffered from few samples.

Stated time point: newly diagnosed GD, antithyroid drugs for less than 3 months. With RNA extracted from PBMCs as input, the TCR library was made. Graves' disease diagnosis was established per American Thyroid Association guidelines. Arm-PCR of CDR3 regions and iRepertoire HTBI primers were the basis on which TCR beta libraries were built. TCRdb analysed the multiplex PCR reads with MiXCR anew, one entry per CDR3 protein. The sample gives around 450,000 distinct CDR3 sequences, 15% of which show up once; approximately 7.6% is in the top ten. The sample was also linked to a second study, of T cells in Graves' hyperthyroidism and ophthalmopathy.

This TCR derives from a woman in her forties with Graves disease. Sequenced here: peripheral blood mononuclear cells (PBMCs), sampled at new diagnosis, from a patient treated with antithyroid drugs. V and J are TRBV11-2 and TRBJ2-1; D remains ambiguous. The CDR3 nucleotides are TGTGCCAGCAGCTTAGTAGCTCAATATGAGCAGTTCTTC. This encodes CASSLVAQYEQFF. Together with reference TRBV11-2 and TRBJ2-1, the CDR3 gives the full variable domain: EAGVAQSPRYKIIEKRQSVAFWCNPISGHATLYWYQQILGQGPKLLIQFQNNGVVDDSQLPKDRFSAERLKGVDSTLKIQPAKLEDSAVYLCASSLVAQYEQFFGPGTRLTVL.